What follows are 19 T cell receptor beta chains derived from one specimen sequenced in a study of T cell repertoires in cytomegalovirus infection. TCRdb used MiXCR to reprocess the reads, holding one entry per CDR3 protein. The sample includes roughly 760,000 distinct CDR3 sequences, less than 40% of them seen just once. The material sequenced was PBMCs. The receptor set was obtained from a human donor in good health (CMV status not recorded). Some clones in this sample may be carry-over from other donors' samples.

Here the CDR3 reads CASASSPNTGELFF. CDR3 in DNA: TGTGCCAGTGCTAGCAGCCCGAACACCGGGGAGCTGTTTTTT. The chain links TRBV19 to TRBJ2-2; tentatively, D is TRBD2 (5 bases). V lost 8 bases and J 0 bases, leaving 10 bases between the germline ends. The CDR3 totals 14 residues. Looked up from germline, CDR1 is LNHDA and CDR2 is SQIVND (reference sequence).

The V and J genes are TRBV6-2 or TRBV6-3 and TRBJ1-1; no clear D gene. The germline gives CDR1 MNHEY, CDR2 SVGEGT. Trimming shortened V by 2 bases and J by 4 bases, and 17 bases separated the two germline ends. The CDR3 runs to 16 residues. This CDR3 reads CASSYVRIPLGTEAFF. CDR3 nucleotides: TGTGCCAGCAGTTACGTCAGGATCCCTCTCGGCACTGAAGCTTTCTTT.

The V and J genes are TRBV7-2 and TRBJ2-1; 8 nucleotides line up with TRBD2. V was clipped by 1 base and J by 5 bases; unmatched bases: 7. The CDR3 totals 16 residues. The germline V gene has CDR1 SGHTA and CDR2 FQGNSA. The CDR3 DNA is TGTGCCAGCAGCTTAGAGGGGCGGGGGGCACACAATGAGCAGTTCTTC. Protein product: CASSLEGRGAHNEQFF. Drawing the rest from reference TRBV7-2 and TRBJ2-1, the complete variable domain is GAGVSQSPSNKVTEKGKDVELRCDPISGHTALYWYRQSLGQGLEFLIYFQGNSAPDKSGLPSDRFSAERTGGSVSTLTIQRTQQEDSAVYLCASSLEGRGAHNEQFFGPGTRLTVL.

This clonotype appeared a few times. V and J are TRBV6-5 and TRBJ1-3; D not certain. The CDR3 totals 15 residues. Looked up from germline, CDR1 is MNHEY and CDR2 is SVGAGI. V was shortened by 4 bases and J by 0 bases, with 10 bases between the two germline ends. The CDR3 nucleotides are TGTGCCAGCAGTTTAGAACTTGGCTCTGGAAACACCATATATTTT. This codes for CASSLELGSGNTIYF.

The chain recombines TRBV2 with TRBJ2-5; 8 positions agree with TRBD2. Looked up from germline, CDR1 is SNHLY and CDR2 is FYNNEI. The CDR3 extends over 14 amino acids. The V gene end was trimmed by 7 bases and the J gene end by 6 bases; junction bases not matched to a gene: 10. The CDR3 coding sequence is TGTGCCAGCATCCAGACTAGCGCCGGTCAGACCCAGTACTTC. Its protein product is CASIQTSAGQTQYF.

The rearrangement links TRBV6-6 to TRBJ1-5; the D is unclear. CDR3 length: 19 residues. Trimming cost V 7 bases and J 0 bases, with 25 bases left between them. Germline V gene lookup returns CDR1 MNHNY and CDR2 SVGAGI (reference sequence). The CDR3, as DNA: TGTGCCAGCATTAGAGGATCAACACGGGCACGTTATAGCAATCAGCCCCAGCATTTT. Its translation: CASIRGSTRARYSNQPQHF.

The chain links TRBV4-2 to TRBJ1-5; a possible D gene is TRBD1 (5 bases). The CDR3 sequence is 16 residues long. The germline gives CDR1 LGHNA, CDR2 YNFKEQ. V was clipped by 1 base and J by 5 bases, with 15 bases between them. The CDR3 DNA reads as TGTGCCAGCAGCCAAGCCAATAGACAGAACGATCAGCCCCAGCATTTT. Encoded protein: CASSQANRQNDQPQHF.

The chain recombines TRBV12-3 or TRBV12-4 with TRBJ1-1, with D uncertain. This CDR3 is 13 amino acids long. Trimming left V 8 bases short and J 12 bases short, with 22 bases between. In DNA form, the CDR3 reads TGTGCCAGCTCACGGAAATTTGTCACGGAATCTTTCTTT. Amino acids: CASSRKFVTESFF.

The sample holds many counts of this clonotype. CDR3 protein: CASSSWGGTEAFF. CDR3 in DNA: TGTGCCAGCAGTAGTTGGGGTGGCACTGAAGCTTTCTTT. The gene calls are TRBV6-1 and TRBJ1-1; D is uncertain. Between the trimmed V and J ends, which lost 5 bases and 4 bases, there was a span of 11 bases. The germline V gene encodes CDR1 MNHNS and CDR2 SASEGT. CDR3 length: 13 amino acids.

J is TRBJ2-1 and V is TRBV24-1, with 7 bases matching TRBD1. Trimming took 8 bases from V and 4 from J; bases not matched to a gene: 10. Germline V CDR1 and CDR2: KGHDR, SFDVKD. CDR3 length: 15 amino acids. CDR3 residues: CATIEGTDSYNEQFF. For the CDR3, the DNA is TGTGCCACCATTGAGGGGACAGATTCGTACAATGAGCAGTTCTTC.

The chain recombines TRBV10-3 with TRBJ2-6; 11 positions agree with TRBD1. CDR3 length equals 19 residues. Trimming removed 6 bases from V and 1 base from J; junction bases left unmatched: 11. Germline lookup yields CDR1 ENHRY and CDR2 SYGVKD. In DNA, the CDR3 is TGTGCCATCAGCACACTAGGACAGGGGGCGCGGTCTGGGGCCAACGTCCTGACTTTC. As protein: CAISTLGQGARSGANVLTF.

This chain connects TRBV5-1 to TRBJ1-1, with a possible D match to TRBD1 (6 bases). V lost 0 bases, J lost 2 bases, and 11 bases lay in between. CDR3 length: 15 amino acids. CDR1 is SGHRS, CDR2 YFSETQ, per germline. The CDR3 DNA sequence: TGCGCCAGCAGCTTGGCGGCCAGGGGTAACACTGAAGCTTTCTTT. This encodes CASSLAARGNTEAFF.

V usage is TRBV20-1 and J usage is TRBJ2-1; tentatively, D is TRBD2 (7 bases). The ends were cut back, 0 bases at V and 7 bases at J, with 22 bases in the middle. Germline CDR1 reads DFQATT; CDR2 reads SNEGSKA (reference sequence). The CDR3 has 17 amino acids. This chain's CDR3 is CSARDPAGAPSSNEQFF. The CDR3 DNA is TGCAGTGCTAGAGATCCGGCGGGGGCTCCGTCGTCGAATGAGCAGTTCTTC.

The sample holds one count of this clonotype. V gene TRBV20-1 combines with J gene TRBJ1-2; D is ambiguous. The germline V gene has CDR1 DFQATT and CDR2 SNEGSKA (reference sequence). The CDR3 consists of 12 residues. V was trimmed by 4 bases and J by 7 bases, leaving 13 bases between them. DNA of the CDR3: TGCAGTGCTACCCCCCGTGTGGTTGGCTACACCTTC. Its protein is CSATPRVVGYTF.

This CDR3 reads CASSYRGPLFYEQYF. DNA of the CDR3: TGTGCCAGCAGTTACAGGGGCCCGCTATTCTACGAGCAGTACTTC. The chain recombines TRBV7-2 with TRBJ2-7; 7 nucleotides line up with TRBD1. Germline V lookup: CDR1 SGHTA, CDR2 FQGNSA. The trim removed 6 bases at V and 3 bases at J, leaving 11 bases unmatched. This CDR3 is 15 amino acids long.

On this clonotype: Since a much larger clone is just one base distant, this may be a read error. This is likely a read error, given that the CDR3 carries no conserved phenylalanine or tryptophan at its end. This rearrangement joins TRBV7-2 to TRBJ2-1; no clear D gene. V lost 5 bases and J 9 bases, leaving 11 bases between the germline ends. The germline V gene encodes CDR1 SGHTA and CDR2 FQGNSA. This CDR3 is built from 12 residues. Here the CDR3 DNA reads TGTGCCAGCAGCCGTAGTGTTCCTGAGCAGTTCTTA. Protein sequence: CASSRSVPEQFL.

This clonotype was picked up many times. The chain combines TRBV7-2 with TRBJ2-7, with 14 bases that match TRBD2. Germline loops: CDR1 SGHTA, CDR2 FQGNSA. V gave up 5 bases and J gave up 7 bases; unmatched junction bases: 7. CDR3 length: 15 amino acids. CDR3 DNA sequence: TGTGCCAGCAGCCTCGCGACTAGCGGGAGGGGTGAGCAGTACTTC. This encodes CASSLATSGRGEQYF. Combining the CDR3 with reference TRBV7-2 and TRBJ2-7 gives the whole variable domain GAGVSQSPSNKVTEKGKDVELRCDPISGHTALYWYRQSLGQGLEFLIYFQGNSAPDKSGLPSDRFSAERTGGSVSTLTIQRTQQEDSAVYLCASSLATSGRGEQYFGPGTRLTVT.

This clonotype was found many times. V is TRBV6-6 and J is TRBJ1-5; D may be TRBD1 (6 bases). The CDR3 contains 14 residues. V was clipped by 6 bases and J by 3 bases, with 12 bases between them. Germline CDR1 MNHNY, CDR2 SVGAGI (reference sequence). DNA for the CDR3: TGTGCCAGCAGCACCGGGACAAACAATCAGCCCCAGCATTTT. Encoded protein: CASSTGTNNQPQHF.

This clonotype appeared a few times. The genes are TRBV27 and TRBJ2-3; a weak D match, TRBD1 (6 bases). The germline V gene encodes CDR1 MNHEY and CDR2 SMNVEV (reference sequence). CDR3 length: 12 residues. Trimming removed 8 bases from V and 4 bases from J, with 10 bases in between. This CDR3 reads CASRTGSDTQYF. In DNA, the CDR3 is TGTGCCAGCCGAACAGGGTCAGATACGCAGTATTTT.